This TCR beta chain is from a study of blood T cell repertoires in COVID-19. In the study overall: Collection of acute and convalescent COVID-19 samples took place in the United States, Italy and Spain. From T cells, B-cell-depleted T cells, or PBMCs came the material, which was cDNA or gDNA.

Original handling: Nucleated cell counts were estimated from reference gene primer amplification. Clones were read by immunoSEQ multiplex PCR, and TCRdb kept only the in-frame ones, dropping some. V and J calls and clone size are those listed in that table; D and trimming were worked out from the DNA. The sample holds around 31,000 clones; more than 85% are singletons and the top ten take under 4.5%. This clone was seen only once. This CDR3 is built from 15 residues. The V gene's germline CDR1 is MNHEY and CDR2 SVGAGI. V was pared by 8 bases and J by 3 bases, with 6 bases of the junction left unmatched.

The source material was peripheral blood. The origin of this receptor is a man aged 55 to 70 with acute or convalescent COVID-19. V and J are TRBV6-5 and TRBJ1-4; 10 positions agree with TRBD1. CDR3 amino acids: CASRDRGNANEKLFF. Written as DNA, the CDR3 is TGTGCCAGCCGGGACAGGGGTAATGCTAATGAAAAACTGTTTTTT.